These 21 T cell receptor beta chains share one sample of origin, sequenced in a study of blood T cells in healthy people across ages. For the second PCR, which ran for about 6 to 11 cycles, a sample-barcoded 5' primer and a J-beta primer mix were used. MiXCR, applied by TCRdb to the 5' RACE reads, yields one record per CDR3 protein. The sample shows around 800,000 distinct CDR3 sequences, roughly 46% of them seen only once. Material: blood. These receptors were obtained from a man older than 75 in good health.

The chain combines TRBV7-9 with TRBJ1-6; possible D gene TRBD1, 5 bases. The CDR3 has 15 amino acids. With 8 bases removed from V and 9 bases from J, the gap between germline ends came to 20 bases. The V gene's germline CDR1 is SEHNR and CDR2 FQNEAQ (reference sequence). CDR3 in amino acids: CASLNDGAVVSPLHF. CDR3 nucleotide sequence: TGTGCCAGCCTCAACGACGGGGCGGTGGTTTCACCCCTCCACTTT.

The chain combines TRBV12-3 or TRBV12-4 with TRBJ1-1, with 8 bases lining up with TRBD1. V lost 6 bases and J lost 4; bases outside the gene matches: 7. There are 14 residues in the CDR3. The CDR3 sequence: CASSTTGGTTEAFF. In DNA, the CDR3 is TGTGCCAGCAGCACTACAGGGGGGACCACTGAAGCTTTCTTT.

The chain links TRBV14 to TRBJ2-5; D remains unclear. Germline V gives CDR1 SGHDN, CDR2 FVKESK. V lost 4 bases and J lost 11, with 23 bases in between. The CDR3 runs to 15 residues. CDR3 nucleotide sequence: TGTGCCAGCAGCCCAGGCAAGATTATTTACAATGAGCAGTACTTC. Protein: CASSPGKIIYNEQYF.

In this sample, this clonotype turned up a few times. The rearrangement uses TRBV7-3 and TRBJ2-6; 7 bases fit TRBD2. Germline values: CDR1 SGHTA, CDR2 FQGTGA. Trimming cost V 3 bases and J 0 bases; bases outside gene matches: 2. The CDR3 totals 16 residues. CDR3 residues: CASSLGGFSGANVLTF. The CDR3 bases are TGTGCCAGCAGCTTGGGGGGGTTCTCTGGGGCCAACGTCCTGACTTTC. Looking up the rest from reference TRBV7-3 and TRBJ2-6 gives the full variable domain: GAGVSQTPSNKVTEKGKYVELRCDPISGHTALYWYRQSLGQGPEFLIYFQGTGAADDSGLPNDRFFAVRPEGSVSTLKIQRTERGDSAVYLCASSLGGFSGANVLTFGAGSRLTVL.

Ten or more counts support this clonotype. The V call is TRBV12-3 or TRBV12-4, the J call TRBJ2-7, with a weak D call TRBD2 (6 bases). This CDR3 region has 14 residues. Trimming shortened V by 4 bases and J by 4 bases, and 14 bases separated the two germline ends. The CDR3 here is CASSSTNSGYEQYF. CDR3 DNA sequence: TGTGCCAGCAGTTCGACGAACAGCGGGTACGAGCAGTACTTC.

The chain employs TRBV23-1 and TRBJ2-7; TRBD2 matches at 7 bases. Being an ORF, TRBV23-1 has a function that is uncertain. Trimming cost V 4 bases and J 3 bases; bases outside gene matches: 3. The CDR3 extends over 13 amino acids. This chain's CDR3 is CASSPSGNYEQYF. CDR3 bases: TGCGCCAGCAGTCCAAGCGGGAACTACGAGCAGTACTTC.

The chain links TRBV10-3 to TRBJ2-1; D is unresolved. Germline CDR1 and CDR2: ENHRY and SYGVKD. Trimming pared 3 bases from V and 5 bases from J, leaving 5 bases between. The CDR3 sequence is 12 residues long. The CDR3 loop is CAISERNNEQFF. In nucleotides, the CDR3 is TGTGCCATCAGTGAACGTAACAATGAGCAGTTCTTC.

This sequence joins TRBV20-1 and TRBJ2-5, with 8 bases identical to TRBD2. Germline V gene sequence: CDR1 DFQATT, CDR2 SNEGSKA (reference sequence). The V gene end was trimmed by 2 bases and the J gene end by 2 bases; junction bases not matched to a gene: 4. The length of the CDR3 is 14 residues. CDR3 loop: CSARSLAGQETQYF. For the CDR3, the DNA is TGCAGTGCTAGATCTTTAGCGGGGCAAGAGACCCAGTACTTC.

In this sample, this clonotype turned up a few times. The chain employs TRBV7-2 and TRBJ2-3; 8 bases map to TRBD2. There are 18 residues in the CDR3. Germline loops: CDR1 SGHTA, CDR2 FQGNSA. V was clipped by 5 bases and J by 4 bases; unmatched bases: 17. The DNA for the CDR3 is TGTGCCAGCAGCCCCATATATCAGCGGGAGTTCTTGGCAGATACGCAGTATTTT. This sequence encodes CASSPIYQREFLADTQYF.

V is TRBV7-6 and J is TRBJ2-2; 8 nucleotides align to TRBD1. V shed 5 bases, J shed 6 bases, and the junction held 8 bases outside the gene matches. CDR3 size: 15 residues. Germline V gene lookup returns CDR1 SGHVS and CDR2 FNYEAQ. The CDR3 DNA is TGTGCCAGCAGCGGAAGGACAGGGAAAGCCGGGGAGCTGTTTTTT. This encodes CASSGRTGKAGELFF.

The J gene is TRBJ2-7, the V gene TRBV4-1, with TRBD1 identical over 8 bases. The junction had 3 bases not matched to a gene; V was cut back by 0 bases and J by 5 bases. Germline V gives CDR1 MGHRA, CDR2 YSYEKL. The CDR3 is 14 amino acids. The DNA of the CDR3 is TGCGCCAGCAGCCAAGAAGACAGGGGTGACGAGCAGTACTTC. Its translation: CASSQEDRGDEQYF.

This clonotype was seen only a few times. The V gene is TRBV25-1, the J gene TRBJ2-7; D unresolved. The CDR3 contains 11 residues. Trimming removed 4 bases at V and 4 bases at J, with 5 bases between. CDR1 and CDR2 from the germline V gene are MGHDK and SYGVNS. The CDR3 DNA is TGTGCCAGCAGTGGTCATTACGAGCAGTACTTC. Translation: CASSGHYEQYF.

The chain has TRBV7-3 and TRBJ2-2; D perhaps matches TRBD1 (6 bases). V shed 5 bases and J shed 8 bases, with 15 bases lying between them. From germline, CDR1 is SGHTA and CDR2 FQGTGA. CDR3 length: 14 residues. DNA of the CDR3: TGTGCCAGCAGCGCAAACAGGGTTTCTGGGGAGCTGTTTTTT. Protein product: CASSANRVSGELFF.

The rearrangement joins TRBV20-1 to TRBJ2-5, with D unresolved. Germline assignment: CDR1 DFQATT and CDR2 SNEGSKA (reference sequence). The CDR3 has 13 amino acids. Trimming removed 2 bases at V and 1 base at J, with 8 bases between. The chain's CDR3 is CSARNGPQETQYF. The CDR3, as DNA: TGCAGTGCTAGAAACGGGCCCCAAGAGACCCAGTACTTC.

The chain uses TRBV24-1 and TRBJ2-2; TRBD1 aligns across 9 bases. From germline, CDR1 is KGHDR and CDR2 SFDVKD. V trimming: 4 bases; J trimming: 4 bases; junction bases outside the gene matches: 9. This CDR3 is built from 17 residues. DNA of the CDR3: TGTGCCACCAGTGACGCTTCCGGGACAGGGATCACCGGGGAGCTGTTTTTT. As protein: CATSDASGTGITGELFF.

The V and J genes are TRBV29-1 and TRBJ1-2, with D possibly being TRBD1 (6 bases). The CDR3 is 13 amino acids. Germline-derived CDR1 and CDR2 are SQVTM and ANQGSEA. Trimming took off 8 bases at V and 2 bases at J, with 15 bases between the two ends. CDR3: CSSISGGNYGYTF. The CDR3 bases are TGCAGCTCGATATCCGGGGGCAACTATGGCTACACCTTC.

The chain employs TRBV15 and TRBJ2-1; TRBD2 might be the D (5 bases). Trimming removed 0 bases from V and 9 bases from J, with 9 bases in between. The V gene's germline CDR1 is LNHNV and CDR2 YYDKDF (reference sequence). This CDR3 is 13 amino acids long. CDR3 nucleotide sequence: TGTGCCACCAGCAGAGACCTAGCTGTTGAGCAGTTCTTC. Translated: CATSRDLAVEQFF.

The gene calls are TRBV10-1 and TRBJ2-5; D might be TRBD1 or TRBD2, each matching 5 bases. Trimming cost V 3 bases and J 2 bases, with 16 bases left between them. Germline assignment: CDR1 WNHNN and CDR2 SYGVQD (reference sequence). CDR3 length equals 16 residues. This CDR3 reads CASSEGRAGLQETQYF. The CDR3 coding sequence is TGCGCCAGCAGTGAAGGGCGGGCAGGGTTGCAAGAGACCCAGTACTTC.

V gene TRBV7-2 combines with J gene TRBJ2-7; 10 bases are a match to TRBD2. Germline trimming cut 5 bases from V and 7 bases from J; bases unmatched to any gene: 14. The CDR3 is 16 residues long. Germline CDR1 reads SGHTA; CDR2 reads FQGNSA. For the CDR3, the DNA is TGTGCCAGCAGCCCATCTAGCGGGAGCTCCTACAATGAGCAGTACTTC. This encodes CASSPSSGSSYNEQYF.

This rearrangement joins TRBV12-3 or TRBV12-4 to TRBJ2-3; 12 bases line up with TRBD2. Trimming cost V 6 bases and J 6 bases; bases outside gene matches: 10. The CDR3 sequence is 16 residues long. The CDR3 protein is CASSRRVTSGRDTQYF. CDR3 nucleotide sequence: TGTGCCAGCAGCCGCAGGGTTACTAGCGGGAGGGATACGCAGTATTTT.

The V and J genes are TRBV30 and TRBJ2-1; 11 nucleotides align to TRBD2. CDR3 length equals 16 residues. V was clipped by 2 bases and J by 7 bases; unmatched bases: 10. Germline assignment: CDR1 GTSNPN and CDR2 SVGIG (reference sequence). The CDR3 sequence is CAWSPTLAGGWNEQFF. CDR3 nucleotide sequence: TGTGCCTGGAGTCCCACCTTAGCGGGAGGGTGGAATGAGCAGTTCTTC.